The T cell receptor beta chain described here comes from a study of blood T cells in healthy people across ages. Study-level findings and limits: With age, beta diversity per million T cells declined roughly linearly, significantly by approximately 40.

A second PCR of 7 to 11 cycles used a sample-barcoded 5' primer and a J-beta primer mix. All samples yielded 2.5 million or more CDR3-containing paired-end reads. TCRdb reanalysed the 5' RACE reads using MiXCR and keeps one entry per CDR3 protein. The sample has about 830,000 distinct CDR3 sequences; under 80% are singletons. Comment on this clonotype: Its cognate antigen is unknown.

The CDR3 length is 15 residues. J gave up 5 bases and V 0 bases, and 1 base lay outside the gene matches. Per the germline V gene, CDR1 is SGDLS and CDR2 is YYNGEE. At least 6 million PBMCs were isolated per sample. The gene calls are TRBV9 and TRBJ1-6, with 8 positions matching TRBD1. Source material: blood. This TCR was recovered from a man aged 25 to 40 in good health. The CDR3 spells CASSVETGDNSPLHF. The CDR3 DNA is TGTGCCAGCAGCGTAGAGACAGGGGATAATTCACCCCTCCACTTT. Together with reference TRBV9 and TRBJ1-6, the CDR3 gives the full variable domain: DSGVTQTPKHLITATGQRVTLRCSPRSGDLSVYWYQQSLDQGLQFLIQYYNGEERAKGNILERFSAQQFPDLHSELNLSSLELGDSALYFCASSVETGDNSPLHFGNGTRLTVT.